Listed below are T cell receptor beta chains from one sample, sequenced in a study of T cells in localized non-small cell lung cancer. Assay: immunoSEQ multiplex PCR; the TCRdb copy retains only in-frame clones and omits some. The data contain around 15,000 clones, approximately 89% of them singletons. Sequenced here: peripheral blood mononuclear cells, sampled before any cancer treatment. The receptors originated from a man aged 35-69 years with stage III lung adenocarcinoma. The CDR3 runs from the conserved cysteine through the conserved F or W. A D gene is named only where the DNA matches it firmly. The size of a clone is reported for some rows only, either as once, few or many, or as a class for expanded clones.

.,.,TRBJ2-1,TRBV27,TGTGCCAGCAGTCTAGGCGTAGTAAATGAGCAGTTCTTC,CASSLGVVNEQFF
.,.,TRBJ1-6,TRBV7-2,TGTGCCAGCAGCTCCCTCTCGGGGCCCTCACCCCTCCACTTT,CASSSLSGPSPLHF
.,.,TRBJ2-1,TRBV7-3,TGTGCCAGCAGCTTAACCTCGACTAACTACAATGAGCAGTTCTTC,CASSLTSTNYNEQFF
.,.,TRBJ1-1,TRBV7-2,TGTGCCAGCAGCTTAATTACTACGGCAGGGAGGAACACTGAAGCTTTCTTT,CASSLITTAGRNTEAFF
TRBD2,.,TRBJ2-5,TRBV6-4,TGTGCCAGCAGTCGACTAGCGGGAGAGACCCAGTACTTC,CASSRLAGETQYF
TRBD2,.,TRBJ2-1,TRBV6-5,TGTGCCACGGCACTAGCGGGAAACCGGATTCCTGAGCAGTTCTTC,CATALAGNRIPEQFF
.,.,TRBJ2-1,TRBV6-1,TGTGCCAGCAGTGAAAGGGCAGTGTACAATGAGCAGTTCTTC,CASSERAVYNEQFF
.,.,TRBJ1-1,TRBV10-3,TGTGCCTCAGCCTATGGGGGGAACGCTGAAGCTTTCTTT,CASAYGGNAEAFF
.,.,TRBJ1-5,TRBV27,TGTGCCAGCGCCGACCGGGACTCTAGCAATCAGCCCCAGCATTTT,CASADRDSSNQPQHF
TRBD1,.,TRBJ2-2,TRBV6-1,TGTGCCAGCAGTGAACAGGGGGCGCCTACCGGGGAGCTGTTTTTT,CASSEQGAPTGELFF
.,.,TRBJ1-2,TRBV9,TGTGCCAGCAGCGTAGGGCAGGTCTATGGCTACACCTTC,CASSVGQVYGYTF
TRBD2,.,TRBJ2-7,TRBV10-3,TGTGCCATCGGACTAGCGGGAGCGAACGAGCAGTACTTC,CAIGLAGANEQYF
TRBD2,.,TRBJ2-3,TRBV4-1,TGCGCCAGCAGCCCTCACAGCAGCGGGAGGGCCAGCACAGATACGCAGTATTTT,CASSPHSSGRASTDTQYF
.,once,TRBJ1-4,TRBV21-1,TGTGCCAGCAGCTCGCGCACGTTGAAACTGTTTTTT,CASSSRTLKLFF
TRBD2,.,TRBJ2-2,TRBV29-1,TGCAGCGTTCCGGGACTAGCGGCAAACACCGGGGAGCTGTTTTTT,CSVPGLAANTGELFF
.,.,TRBJ2-3,TRBV6-5,TGTGCCAGCAGAACGGACAGCACAGATACGCAGTATTTT,CASRTDSTDTQYF
.,.,TRBJ2-7,TRBV18,TGTGCCAGCTCACCCTCAGGGGACGAGCAGTACTTC,CASSPSGDEQYF
TRBD1,.,TRBJ1-1,TRBV29-1,TGCAGCGTTCACCCAGGGGGCAGTACCACTGAAGCTTTCTTT,CSVHPGGSTTEAFF
.,.,TRBJ2-5,TRBV28,TGTGCCAGCAGTTTCGGTCAGAATGAAGAGACCCAGTACTTC,CASSFGQNEETQYF
.,.,TRBJ2-7,TRBV7-2,TGTGCCAGCAGCTTATTACCGGGTGGCTACGAGCAGTACTTC,CASSLLPGGYEQYF
.,.,TRBJ2-5,TRBV28,TGTGCCAGCAGTTCCCGGAGTGGGGCCGAGTTTGGAGAGACCCAGTACTTC,CASSSRSGAEFGETQYF
TRBD1,.,TRBJ1-2,TRBV18,TGTGCCAGCTCACCATACTCTCTAGGACAGGGTGCTAACTATGGCTACACCTTC,CASSPYSLGQGANYGYTF
TRBD2,.,TRBJ2-7,TRBV19,TGTGCCAGTAGTATAAAAGGACTAGCGGCCTACGAGCAGTACTTC,CASSIKGLAAYEQYF
.,.,TRBJ2-7,TRBV18,TGTGCCAGCTCACTAGACAGGAGCGAGCAGTACTTC,CASSLDRSEQYF
.,.,TRBJ1-4,TRBV2,TGTGCCAGCAGTGAGGGACTCCTACCAACTAATGAAAAACTGTTTTTT,CASSEGLLPTNEKLFF
.,.,TRBJ2-2,TRBV5-4,TGTGCCAGCAGCTTTGGAGTAGCCGCCGGGGAGCTGTTTTTT,CASSFGVAAGELFF
TRBD2,few,TRBJ2-1,TRBV10-2,TGCGCCAGCAGTGAGCCGGGACTAGCGGGAGATGAGCAGTTCTTC,CASSEPGLAGDEQFF
.,.,TRBJ2-2,TRBV11-2,TGTGCCAGCAGCTTAGGTGGAGGGCGGGTCACCGGGGAGCTGTTTTTT,CASSLGGGRVTGELFF
TRBD1,.,TRBJ1-1,TRBV7-9,TGTGCCAGCAGCTTTCCCCAGGGGGCCGACACTGAAGCTTTCTTT,CASSFPQGADTEAFF
.,.,TRBJ2-6,TRBV6-5,TGTGCCAGCAGTTATTCGAGCTCTGGGGCCAACGTCCTGACTTTC,CASSYSSSGANVLTF
.,.,TRBJ1-2,TRBV6-1,TGTGCCAGCAGTCGTGACGGAGGAGGGTTAGGCTACACCTTC,CASSRDGGGLGYTF
TRBD2,once,TRBJ2-1,TRBV9,TGTGCCAGCAGCGCGGGACTAGCGGGGAGGGATGAGCAGTTCTTC,CASSAGLAGRDEQFF
.,.,TRBJ2-1,TRBV4-1,TGCGCCAGCAGCCAAGAAAGCAGGCCTGAGCAGTTCTTC,CASSQESRPEQFF
.,.,TRBJ1-4,TRBV18,TGTGCCAGCTCACCAGCGGCAGGCGGGGGTGAAAAACTGTTTTTT,CASSPAAGGGEKLFF